This T cell receptor (beta chain) was identified during a study of beta chain features in type 1 diabetes. At the level of the study: Healthy donors, compared against patients, showed similar age, gender and cell yields. Study-wide results and limits: Significant though moderate, a shortening of TCRB CDR3s appeared in all four CD4+ subsets of Type 1 diabetes patients. The study found fewer insertions and more deletions at VDJ junctions in type 1 diabetes patients.

One heparinised draw of blood, averaging roughly 110 mL, came from each donor. Isolated RNA was reverse transcribed in full, so expressed TCRB transcripts were sequenced. Sequencing used immunoSEQ multiplex PCR; TCRdb keeps in-frame clones, though not all of them. The table includes 300,000 or so clones, about 13% detected once. Concerning this clone itself: Its cognate antigen is unknown.

Sequencing used naive CD4+ T cells from blood. The source is a young woman with type 1 diabetes.

The CDR3 region has the DNA TGTGCCAGTAGAATTAGCGGGAGGAACGACGGGGAGCTGTTTTTT. Encoded protein: CASRISGRNDGELFF. J is TRBJ2-2 and V is TRBV19; 10 positions match TRBD2. The germline V gene encodes CDR1 LNHDA and CDR2 SQIVND (reference sequence). CDR3 length equals 15 residues. The J segment lost 7 bases and the V segment lost 6 bases, leaving 8 bases of the junction unmatched.